Sequencing of this T cell receptor beta chain was carried out in a study of T cell responses to AZD1222 COVID-19 vaccine. Findings and caveats of the study: As reported, nearly half of all spike-specific TCRs target variant regions that are unmutated. Females outnumbered males among donors, who were mostly white British; clonal diversity was possibly underestimated.

As to this clone: Its target is not known.

The V gene lost 4 bases and the J gene lost 2 bases, with 6 bases spanning the gap. CDR1 and CDR2 (germline): ENHRY, SYGVKD. This CDR3 spans 12 amino acids. TCRdb keeps only in-frame clones here, not all; method: immunoSEQ multiplex PCR. The data show 85,000 to 90,000 clones, roughly 89% seen once. The TCR sequence derives from an adult who received the AZD1222 COVID-19 vaccine. Specimen: peripheral blood, collected 28 days after the second AZD1222 dose. J is TRBJ2-7 and V is TRBV10-3; the D gene is possibly TRBD1 (5 bases). CDR3 in DNA: TGTGCCATCAGTGCCAGGGCCTACGAGCAGTACTTC. Translated, it gives CAISARAYEQYF.